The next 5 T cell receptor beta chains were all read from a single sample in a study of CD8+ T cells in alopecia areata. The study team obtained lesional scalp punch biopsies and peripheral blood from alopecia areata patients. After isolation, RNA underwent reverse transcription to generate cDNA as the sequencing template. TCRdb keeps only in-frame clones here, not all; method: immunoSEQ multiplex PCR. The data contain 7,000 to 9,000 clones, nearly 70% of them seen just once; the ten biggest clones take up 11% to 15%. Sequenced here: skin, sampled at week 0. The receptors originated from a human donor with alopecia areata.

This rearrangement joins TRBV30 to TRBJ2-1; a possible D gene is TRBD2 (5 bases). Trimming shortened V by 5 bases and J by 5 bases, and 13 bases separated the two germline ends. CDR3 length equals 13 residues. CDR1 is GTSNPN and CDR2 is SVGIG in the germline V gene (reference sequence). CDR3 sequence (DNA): TGTGCCTGGCGCCAGTGGGAGAACAATGAGCAGTTCTTC. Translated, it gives CAWRQWENNEQFF.

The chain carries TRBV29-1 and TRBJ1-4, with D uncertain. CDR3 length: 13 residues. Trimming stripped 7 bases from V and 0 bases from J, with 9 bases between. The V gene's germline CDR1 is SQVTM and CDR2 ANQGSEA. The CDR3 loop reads CSALEATNEKLFF. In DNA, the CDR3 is TGCAGCGCCCTTGAAGCAACTAATGAAAAACTGTTTTTT.

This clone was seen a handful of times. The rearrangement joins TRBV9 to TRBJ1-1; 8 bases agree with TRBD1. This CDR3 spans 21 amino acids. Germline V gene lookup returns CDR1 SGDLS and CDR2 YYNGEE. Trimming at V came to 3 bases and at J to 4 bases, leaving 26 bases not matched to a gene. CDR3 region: CASSDHPPQTGADAGSTEAFF. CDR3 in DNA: TGTGCCAGCAGCGATCACCCTCCACAGACAGGGGCCGACGCAGGTAGCACTGAAGCTTTCTTT.

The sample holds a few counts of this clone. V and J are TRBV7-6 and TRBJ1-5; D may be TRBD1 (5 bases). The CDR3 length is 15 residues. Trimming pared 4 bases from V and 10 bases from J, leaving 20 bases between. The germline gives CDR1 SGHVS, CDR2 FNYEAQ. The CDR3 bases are TGTGCCAGCAGCTCCGGTAACCAGGGAGTAGGTCCCCAGCATTTT. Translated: CASSSGNQGVGPQHF.

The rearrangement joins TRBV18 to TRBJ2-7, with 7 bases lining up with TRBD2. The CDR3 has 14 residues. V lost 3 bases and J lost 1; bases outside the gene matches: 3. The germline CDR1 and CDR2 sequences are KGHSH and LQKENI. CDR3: CASSPDGGSYEQYF. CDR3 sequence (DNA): TGTGCCAGCTCACCGGACGGGGGGTCCTACGAGCAGTACTTC.